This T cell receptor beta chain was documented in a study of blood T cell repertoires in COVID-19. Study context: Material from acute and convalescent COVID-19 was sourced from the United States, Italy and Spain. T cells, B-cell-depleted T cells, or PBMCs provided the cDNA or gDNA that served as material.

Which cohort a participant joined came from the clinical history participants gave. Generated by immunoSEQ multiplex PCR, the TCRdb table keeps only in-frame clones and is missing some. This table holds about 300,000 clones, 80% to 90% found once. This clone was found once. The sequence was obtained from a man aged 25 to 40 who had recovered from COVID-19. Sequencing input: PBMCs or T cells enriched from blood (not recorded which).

The DNA for the CDR3 is TGTGCTAGTGGTTTGGTCTTAACCTACGAGCAGTACTTC. Residues: CASGLVLTYEQYF. The V and J genes are TRBV12-5 and TRBJ2-7; D unresolved. V lost 0 bases, J lost 2 bases, and 5 bases lay in between. The CDR3 length is 13 residues. Germline values: CDR1 LGHNT, CDR2 FRNRAP.